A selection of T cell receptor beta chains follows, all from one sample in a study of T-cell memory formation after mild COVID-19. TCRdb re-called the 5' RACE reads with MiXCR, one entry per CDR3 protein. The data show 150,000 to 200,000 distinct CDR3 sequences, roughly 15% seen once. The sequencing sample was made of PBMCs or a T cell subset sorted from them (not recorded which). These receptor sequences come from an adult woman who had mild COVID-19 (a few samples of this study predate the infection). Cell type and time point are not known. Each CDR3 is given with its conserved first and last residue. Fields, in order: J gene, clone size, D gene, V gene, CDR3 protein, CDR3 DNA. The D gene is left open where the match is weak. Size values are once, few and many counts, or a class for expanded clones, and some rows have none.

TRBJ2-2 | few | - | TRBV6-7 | CASTSRRGRTGELFF | TGTGCCAGCACCTCTCGAAGGGGAAGGACCGGGGAGCTGTTTTTT
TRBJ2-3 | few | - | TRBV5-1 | CASSISTDTQYF | TGCGCCAGCAGCATAAGCACAGATACGCAGTATTTT
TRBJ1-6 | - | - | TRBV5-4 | CASSLDSRNSPLHF | TGTGCCAGCAGCTTGGACAGCCGGAATTCACCCCTCCACTTT
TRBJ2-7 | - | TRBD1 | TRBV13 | CDSSWGQGPHEQYF | TGTGACAGCAGCTGGGGACAGGGACCCCACGAGCAGTACTTC
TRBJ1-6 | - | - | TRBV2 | CASSSENNSPLHF | TGTGCCAGCAGTTCAGAAAATAATTCACCCCTCCACTTT
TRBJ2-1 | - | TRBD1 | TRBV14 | CASSLPQTGAHEQFF | TGTGCCAGCAGCCTTCCCCAGACAGGGGCCCATGAGCAGTTCTTC
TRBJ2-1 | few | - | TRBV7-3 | CASSLGPTGYEQFF | TGTGCCAGCAGCTTAGGCCCTACCGGGTATGAGCAGTTCTTC
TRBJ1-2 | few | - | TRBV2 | CASSATGFAYGYTF | TGTGCCAGCAGCGCGACAGGATTCGCCTATGGCTACACCTTC
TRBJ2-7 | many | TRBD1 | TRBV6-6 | CASTYQQGNYEQYF | TGTGCCAGCACCTACCAACAGGGGAACTACGAGCAGTACTTC
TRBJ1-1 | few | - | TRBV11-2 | CASSLVAWTEAFF | TGTGCCAGCAGCTTAGTGGCATGGACTGAAGCTTTCTTT
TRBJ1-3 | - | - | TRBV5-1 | CASSPPMGDGNTIYF | TGCGCCAGCAGCCCCCCTATGGGGGATGGAAACACCATATATTTT
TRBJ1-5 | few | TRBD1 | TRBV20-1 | CSARQGALNQPQHF | TGCAGTGCTAGACAGGGGGCTCTCAATCAGCCCCAGCATTTT
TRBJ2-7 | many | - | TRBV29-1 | CSVGGGTFYEQYF | TGCAGCGTTGGGGGTGGGACTTTTTACGAGCAGTACTTC
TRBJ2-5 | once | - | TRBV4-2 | CASSPTGWGETQYF | TGTGCCAGCAGCCCCACCGGGTGGGGAGAGACACAGTACTTC
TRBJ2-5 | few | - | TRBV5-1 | CASSATPGHRQETQYF | TGCGCCAGCAGCGCGACACCGGGACATCGGCAAGAGACCCAGTACTTC
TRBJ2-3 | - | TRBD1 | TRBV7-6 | CASSSTGDAADTQYF | TGTGCCAGCAGCTCAACAGGGGATGCCGCAGATACGCAGTATTTT
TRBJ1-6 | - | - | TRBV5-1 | CASSLAAGERSPLHF | TGCGCCAGCAGCTTGGCCGCCGGGGAAAGATCACCCCTCCACTTT
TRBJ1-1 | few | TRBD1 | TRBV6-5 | CASRYTGDGTEAFF | TGTGCCAGCAGGTATACAGGGGACGGGACTGAAGCTTTCTTT
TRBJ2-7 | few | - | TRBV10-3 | CAISESTDGTYEQYF | TGTGCCATCAGTGAGTCGACGGACGGGACCTACGAGCAGTACTTC
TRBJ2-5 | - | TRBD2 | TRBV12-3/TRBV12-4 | CASSSSLAGYQETQYF | TGTGCCAGCAGTTCTTCCTTAGCGGGGTACCAAGAGACCCAGTACTTC
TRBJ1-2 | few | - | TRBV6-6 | CASSTGTAGGYTF | TGTGCCAGCAGCACCGGGACCGCGGGGGGCTACACCTTC
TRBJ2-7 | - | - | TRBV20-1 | CSARGNPSYEQYF | TGCAGTGCTAGGGGGAACCCCTCTTACGAGCAGTACTTC
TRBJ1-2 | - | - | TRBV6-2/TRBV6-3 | CASVGLADQANYGYTF | TGTGCCAGCGTGGGGTTGGCGGACCAAGCTAACTATGGCTACACCTTC
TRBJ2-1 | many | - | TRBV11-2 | CASSSEVLYNEQFF | TGTGCCAGCAGCTCCGAGGTCCTCTACAATGAGCAGTTCTTC
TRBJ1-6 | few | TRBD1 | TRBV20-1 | CSARVGTGNISPLHF | TGCAGTGCTAGAGTTGGGACAGGGAACATTTCACCCCTCCACTTT
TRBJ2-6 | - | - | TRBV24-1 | CATSDPRVSGANVLTF | TGTGCCACCAGTGATCCAAGGGTCTCTGGGGCCAACGTCCTGACTTTC
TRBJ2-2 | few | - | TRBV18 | CASSRRQPANTGELFF | TGTGCCAGCTCACGCAGACAGCCCGCGAACACCGGGGAGCTGTTTTTT
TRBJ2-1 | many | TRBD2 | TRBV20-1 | CSAREAGGPEQFF | TGCAGTGCTAGAGAAGCGGGGGGACCAGAGCAGTTCTTC
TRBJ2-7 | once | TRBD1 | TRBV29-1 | CSVYGQGSYEQYF | TGCAGCGTTTACGGACAGGGCTCCTACGAGCAGTACTTC